This passage covers 15 T cell receptor beta chains from one sample sequenced in a study of T-cell memory formation after mild COVID-19. MiXCR, run by TCRdb on the 5' RACE reads, gives a single entry per CDR3 protein. Of about 150,000 distinct CDR3 sequences in the sample, about 23% were seen once. The sequencing sample was made of PBMCs or a T cell subset sorted from them (not recorded which). These receptors came from an adult woman who had mild COVID-19 (a few samples of this study predate the infection). Cell type and time point are not known.

This chain uses TRBV9 with TRBJ2-3, with a possible D match to TRBD2 (6 bases). Germline V gene data show CDR1 as SGDLS and CDR2 as YYNGEE. Trimming took off 4 bases at V and 1 base at J, with 13 bases between the two ends. The CDR3 consists of 15 residues. The CDR3 is CASSYGGTGTDTQYF. The CDR3 DNA reads TGTGCCAGCAGCTACGGGGGTACCGGCACAGATACGCAGTATTTT.

The chain employs TRBV15 and TRBJ2-3; 11 bases fit TRBD2. The J segment lost 4 bases and the V segment lost 0 bases, leaving 3 bases of the junction unmatched. The V gene's germline CDR1 is LNHNV and CDR2 YYDKDF (reference sequence). CDR3 size: 16 residues. The CDR3 DNA is TGTGCCACCAGCAGAGATCCTAGCGGGAGGTCAGATACGCAGTATTTT. Protein: CATSRDPSGRSDTQYF.

V is TRBV24-1 and J is TRBJ2-7; D is unclear. The V gene's germline CDR1 is KGHDR and CDR2 SFDVKD. This CDR3 is 13 amino acids long. Trimming took 4 bases from V and 0 from J, leaving 6 bases between them. The CDR3 DNA is TGTGCCACCAGTGAGGGCACCTCCTACGAGCAGTACTTC. This translates into CATSEGTSYEQYF.

This clonotype occurred many times. The chain has TRBV5-1 and TRBJ2-1, with 7 bases matching TRBD2. CDR1 is SGHRS and CDR2 is YFSETQ in the germline V gene. The CDR3 spans 15 residues. V was pared by 0 bases and J by 4 bases, with 4 bases of the junction left unmatched. CDR3 in amino acids: CASSLGASGYNEQFF. CDR3 DNA sequence: TGCGCCAGCAGCTTGGGGGCTAGCGGATACAATGAGCAGTTCTTC.

The rearrangement uses TRBV7-2 and TRBJ1-2; D is ambiguous. Germline V gene lookup returns CDR1 SGHTA and CDR2 FQGNSA. Trimming stripped 4 bases from V and 8 bases from J, with 11 bases between. The CDR3 covers 12 residues. Here the CDR3 reads CASSSLVRGYTF. The DNA for the CDR3 is TGTGCCAGCAGCTCACTTGTACGGGGCTACACCTTC.

The chain carries TRBV27 and TRBJ1-1; D possibly corresponds to TRBD1 (6 bases). Trimming cost V 5 bases and J 1 base, with 11 bases left between them. The CDR3 runs to 14 residues. CDR1 MNHEY and CDR2 SMNVEV come from the germline V gene (reference sequence). The CDR3 loop is CASSDSRGNTEAFF. The CDR3 region has the DNA TGTGCCAGCAGTGACTCCAGGGGGAACACTGAAGCTTTCTTT.

J is TRBJ2-3 and V is TRBV4-1; D might be TRBD1 or TRBD2, each matching 6 bases. V lost 0 bases, J lost 6 bases, and 13 bases lay in between. Germline V gives CDR1 MGHRA, CDR2 YSYEKL. The CDR3 length is 15 residues. In DNA form, the CDR3 reads TGCGCCAGCAGCCAAGATGAGGGGGGCGTGGATACGCAGTATTTT. This sequence encodes CASSQDEGGVDTQYF.

In DNA form, the CDR3 reads TGTGCCAGCATTGGGGGACAGGCGAGCAATCAGCCCCAGCATTTT. The encoded protein is CASIGGQASNQPQHF. The chain recombines TRBV2 with TRBJ1-5; TRBD1 aligns across 8 bases. Germline assignment: CDR1 SNHLY and CDR2 FYNNEI. The CDR3 runs 15 residues. Trimming took 7 bases from V and 1 from J; bases not matched to a gene: 6.

This sequence joins TRBV2 and TRBJ1-1; TRBD1 aligns across 7 bases. This CDR3 spans 15 amino acids. V trimming: 7 bases; J trimming: 0 bases; junction bases outside the gene matches: 8. Germline CDR1 and CDR2: SNHLY and FYNNEI. The CDR3, as DNA: TGTGCCAGCATCCCCCCGGGACAGATGAACACTGAAGCTTTCTTT. This encodes CASIPPGQMNTEAFF.

This clonotype showed up just a few times. V usage is TRBV7-6 and J usage is TRBJ2-7, with a tentative D call TRBD2 (7 bases). The V end lost 1 base, the J end lost 2 bases, and 18 bases lay between the germline ends. Germline V gene sequence: CDR1 SGHVS, CDR2 FNYEAQ. CDR3 length: 17 amino acids. DNA for the CDR3: TGTGCCAGCAGCTTAGGTATAGCGAGGGGGGGGCCCTACGAGCAGTACTTC. Translated, it gives CASSLGIARGGPYEQYF.

This clonotype was observed many times. This chain connects TRBV5-1 to TRBJ2-7; 10 positions match TRBD2. In germline, CDR1 is SGHRS, CDR2 YFSETQ. V dropped 2 bases and J dropped 0; count of bases not matched to a gene: 2. The CDR3 covers 15 residues. CDR3 sequence: CASSFGTSVSYEQYF. The DNA for the CDR3 is TGCGCCAGCAGCTTCGGGACTAGCGTCTCCTACGAGCAGTACTTC.

The sample holds many counts of this clonotype. The V call is TRBV20-1, the J call TRBJ2-1; 8 bases agree with TRBD1. Losses at the gene ends were 6 bases for V and 3 bases for J; bases not matched to a gene: 7. This CDR3 has 14 amino acids. Germline CDR1 reads DFQATT; CDR2 reads SNEGSKA (reference sequence). The CDR3 nucleotides read TGCAGTGCCCGCCCGGGACAGGACTACAATGAGCAGTTCTTC. This encodes CSARPGQDYNEQFF.

Only a few counts were recorded for this clonotype. The chain is built from TRBV29-1 and TRBJ2-3; tentatively, D is TRBD1 or TRBD2 (5 bases each). Germline lookup yields CDR1 SQVTM and CDR2 ANQGSEA. Trimming took 8 bases from V and 2 from J, leaving 23 bases between them. The CDR3 consists of 16 residues. The CDR3 is CSYEGSGALFTDTQYF. The CDR3 DNA reads TGCAGCTATGAAGGCTCCGGGGCCCTCTTCACAGATACGCAGTATTTT.

The rearrangement uses TRBV3-1 and TRBJ2-2; D gene ambiguous. The germline CDR1 and CDR2 sequences are LGHDT and YNNKEL (reference sequence). The CDR3 consists of 16 residues. The V gene lost 0 bases and the J gene lost 5 bases, with 13 bases spanning the gap. CDR3 bases: TGTGCCAGCAGCCAAGATTACGGTGAAAGAACCGGGGAGCTGTTTTTT. It is translated as CASSQDYGERTGELFF.

V usage is TRBV9 and J usage is TRBJ1-1; D unresolved. CDR3 length: 14 amino acids. The germline V and J ends were trimmed by 0 bases and 1 base, with 7 bases remaining between them. Germline V CDR1 and CDR2: SGDLS, YYNGEE. The CDR3 nucleotides are TGTGCCAGCAGCGTAGTATCGGGGAACACTGAAGCTTTCTTT. As protein: CASSVVSGNTEAFF.